This TCR beta chain comes out of a study of blood T cell repertoires in COVID-19. About the research overall: Specimens from acute and convalescent COVID-19 originated in the United States, Italy and Spain. PBMCs, B-cell-depleted T cells, or T cells provided the cDNA or gDNA that made up the material.

Authors' processing steps: How many nucleated cells were present was estimated from reference gene primer amplification. The method was immunoSEQ multiplex PCR; TCRdb's version includes in-frame clones alone and lacks a portion of them. For V, J and clone size, that table is used; D and trimming come from the DNA. The sample has tens of thousands of clones, about 90% seen once. This sequence originates from a man aged 45-60 years with active COVID-19. Sequenced material: peripheral blood.

CDR3 amino acids: CASSLEPGQGTMNTEAFF. CDR3 bases: TGCGCCAGCAGCTTGGAGCCGGGACAGGGCACCATGAACACTGAAGCTTTCTTT. The V call is TRBV5-1, the J call TRBJ1-1; 9 bases line up with TRBD1. Germline-derived CDR1 and CDR2 are SGHRS and YFSETQ. CDR3 length: 18 amino acids. Losses at the gene ends were 0 bases for V and 0 bases for J; bases not matched to a gene: 9. The full variable domain, completed using reference TRBV5-1 and TRBJ1-1, is KAGVTQTPRYLIKTRGQQVTLSCSPISGHRSVSWYQQTPGQGLQFLFEYFSETQRNKGNFPGRFSGRQFSNSRSEMNVSTLELGDSALYLCASSLEPGQGTMNTEAFFGQGTRLTVV.